This T cell receptor (beta chain) was identified in a study of technical replicates of blood from several donors. The CDR3 is 13 amino acids. CDR1 and CDR2 (germline): LNHDA, SQIVND (reference sequence). V was cut by 9 bases and J by 5 bases, with 13 bases left in between. Sequencing was performed with immunoSEQ multiplex PCR; in TCRdb, only in-frame clones are kept and a portion is missing. The sample lists some 75,000 clones; roughly 96% were seen once. Sequencing was done on a sample of T cells isolated from PBMCs. This TCR derives from a human donor in good health. The chain carries TRBV19 and TRBJ2-2; D is perhaps TRBD2 (6 bases). CDR3 DNA: TGTGCCAGCAGACTAGGGGAGACCGGGGAGCTGTTTTTT. The encoded protein is CASRLGETGELFF.